Listed here are 3 T cell receptor beta chains from one sample, sequenced in a study of blood T cell repertoires in COVID-19. Clones were sequenced by immunoSEQ multiplex PCR, and TCRdb holds only the in-frame ones, with some missing. The data show 130,000 to 150,000 clones, 65% to 85% seen once. Sequencing input: peripheral blood. The receptors come from a woman aged 45-59 years with acute or convalescent COVID-19.

V gene TRBV19 combines with J gene TRBJ1-1; D is possibly TRBD1 (5 bases). Germline V gene sequence: CDR1 LNHDA, CDR2 SQIVND (reference sequence). The length of the CDR3 is 14 residues. V gave up 3 bases and J gave up 4 bases, with 12 bases separating them. The CDR3 bases are TGTGCCAGTAGTATTTCCGGGGGGGTCACTGAAGCTTTCTTT. Translated, it gives CASSISGGVTEAFF.

V usage is TRBV6-5 and J usage is TRBJ2-7; possible D gene TRBD1, 6 bases. The CDR3 is 12 residues long. Trimming shortened V by 8 bases and J by 2 bases, and 10 bases separated the two germline ends. The germline V gene has CDR1 MNHEY and CDR2 SVGAGI. CDR3 coding DNA: TGTGCCAGCGTGTGGGACACCTACGAGCAGTACTTC. Residues: CASVWDTYEQYF.

This chain uses TRBV6-5 with TRBJ1-2; D gene uncertain. The CDR3 has 15 amino acids. Trimming removed 0 bases at V and 4 bases at J, with 12 bases between. The V gene's germline CDR1 is MNHEY and CDR2 SVGAGI. This chain's CDR3 is CASSYSSPPSYGYTF. CDR3 in DNA: TGTGCCAGCAGTTACTCGAGTCCCCCGTCCTATGGCTACACCTTC.